Given below is one T cell receptor (beta chain) in context. This CDR3 is 15 amino acids long. Germline CDR1 is SGHVS and CDR2 is FNYEAQ. V was clipped by 5 bases and J by 3 bases; unmatched bases: 5. Participants' reported clinical history set cohort assignment. Recovered status in Cohort 3 required two negative PCRs, clearance, or symptom resolution. The data were taken from a study of blood T cell repertoires in COVID-19. Generated by immunoSEQ multiplex PCR, the TCRdb table keeps only in-frame clones and is missing some. The sample has 110,000 to 150,000 clones; about nine tenths are singletons. V usage is TRBV7-6 and J usage is TRBJ2-5; TRBD2 agrees at 11 bases. What was sequenced was PBMCs or T cells enriched from blood (not recorded which). The TCR was taken from a man aged 45 to 65 who had recovered from COVID-19. This chain's CDR3 is CASSGKTSGKETQYF. The CDR3 bases are TGTGCCAGCAGCGGGAAGACTAGCGGGAAAGAGACCCAGTACTTC.